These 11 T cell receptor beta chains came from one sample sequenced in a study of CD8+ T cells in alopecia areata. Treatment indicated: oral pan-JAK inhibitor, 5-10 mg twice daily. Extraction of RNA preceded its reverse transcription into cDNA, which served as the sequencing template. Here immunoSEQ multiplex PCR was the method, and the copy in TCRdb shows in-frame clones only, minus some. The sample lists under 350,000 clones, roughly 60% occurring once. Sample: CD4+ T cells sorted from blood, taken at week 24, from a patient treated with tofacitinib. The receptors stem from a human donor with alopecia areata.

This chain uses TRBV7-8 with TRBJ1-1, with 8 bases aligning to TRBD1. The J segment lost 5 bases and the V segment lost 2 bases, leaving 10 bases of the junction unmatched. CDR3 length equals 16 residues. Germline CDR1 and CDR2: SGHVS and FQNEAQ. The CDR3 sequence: CASSLLQGADRTEAFF. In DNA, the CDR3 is TGTGCCAGCAGCTTATTGCAGGGGGCAGACAGGACTGAAGCTTTCTTT.

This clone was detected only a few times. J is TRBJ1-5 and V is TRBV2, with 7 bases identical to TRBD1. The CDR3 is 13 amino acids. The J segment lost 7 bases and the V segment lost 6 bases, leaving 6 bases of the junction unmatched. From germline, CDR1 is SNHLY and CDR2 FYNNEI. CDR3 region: CASSTGAQQPQHF. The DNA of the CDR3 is TGTGCCAGCAGCACAGGGGCTCAACAGCCCCAGCATTTT.

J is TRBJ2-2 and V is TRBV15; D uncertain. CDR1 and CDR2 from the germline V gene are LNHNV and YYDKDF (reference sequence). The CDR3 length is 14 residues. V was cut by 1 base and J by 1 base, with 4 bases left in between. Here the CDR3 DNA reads TGTGCCACCAGCAGAGGTGTGAACACCGGGGAGCTGTTTTTT. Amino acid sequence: CATSRGVNTGELFF.

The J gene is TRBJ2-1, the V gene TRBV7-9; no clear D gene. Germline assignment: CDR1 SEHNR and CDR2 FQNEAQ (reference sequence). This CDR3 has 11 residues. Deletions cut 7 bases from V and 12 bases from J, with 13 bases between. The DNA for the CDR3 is TGTGCCAGCACCAACTATGATTGGCAGTTCTTC. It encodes CASTNYDWQFF.

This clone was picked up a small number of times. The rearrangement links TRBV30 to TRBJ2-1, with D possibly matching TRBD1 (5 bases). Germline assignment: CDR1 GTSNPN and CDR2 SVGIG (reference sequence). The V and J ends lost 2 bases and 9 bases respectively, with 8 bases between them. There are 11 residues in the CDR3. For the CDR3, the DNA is TGTGCCTGGAGTAGCAGGGCTGAGCAGTTCTTC. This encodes CAWSSRAEQFF.

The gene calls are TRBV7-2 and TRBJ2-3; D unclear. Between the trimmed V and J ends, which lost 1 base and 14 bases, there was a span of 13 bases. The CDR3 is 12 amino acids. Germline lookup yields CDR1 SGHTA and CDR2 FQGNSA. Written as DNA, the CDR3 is TGTGCCAGCAGCTTAGGGCCCGTCTCTTGGTATTTT. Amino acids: CASSLGPVSWYF.

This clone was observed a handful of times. For the CDR3, the DNA is TGCAGCGTGGGGGACAGAGTAACACAACCCAGCTACACCTTC. Translation: CSVGDRVTQPSYTF. V gene TRBV29-1 combines with J gene TRBJ1-2; TRBD1 matches at 7 bases. V was clipped by 6 bases and J by 9 bases; unmatched bases: 16. Germline V lookup: CDR1 SQVTM, CDR2 ANQGSEA. This CDR3 is built from 14 residues.

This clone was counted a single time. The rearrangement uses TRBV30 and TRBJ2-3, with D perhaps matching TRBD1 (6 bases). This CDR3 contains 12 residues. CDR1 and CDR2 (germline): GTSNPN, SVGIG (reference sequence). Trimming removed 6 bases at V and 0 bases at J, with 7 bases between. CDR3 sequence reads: CACTGSTDTQYF. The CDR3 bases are TGTGCCTGCACAGGGAGCACAGATACGCAGTATTTT.

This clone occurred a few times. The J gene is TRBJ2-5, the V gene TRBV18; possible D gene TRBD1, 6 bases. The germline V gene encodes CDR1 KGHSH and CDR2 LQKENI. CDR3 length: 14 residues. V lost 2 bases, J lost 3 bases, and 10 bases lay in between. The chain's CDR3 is CASSPTRTEETQYF. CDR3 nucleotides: TGTGCCAGCTCACCAACGAGGACAGAAGAGACCCAGTACTTC.

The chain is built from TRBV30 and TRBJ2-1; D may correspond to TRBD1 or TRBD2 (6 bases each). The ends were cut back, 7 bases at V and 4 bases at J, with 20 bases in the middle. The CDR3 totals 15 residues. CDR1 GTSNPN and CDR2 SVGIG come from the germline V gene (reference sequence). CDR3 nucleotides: TGTGCCTCAAAAGGGGGGAGCAACCTTTACAATGAGCAGTTCTTC. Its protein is CASKGGSNLYNEQFF.

The CDR3 bases are TGCAGCGTTGCGGCAGGGGGTCTTGGCTACACCTTC. Translated, it gives CSVAAGGLGYTF. The chain couples TRBV29-1 to TRBJ1-2, with TRBD1 identical over 7 bases. The V and J ends lost 4 bases and 7 bases, in that order; junction bases with no gene match: 6. CDR3 length: 12 amino acids. Per the germline V gene, CDR1 is SQVTM and CDR2 is ANQGSEA.